The 2 T cell receptor beta chains presented below share a single source sample, sequenced in a study of T cells after yellow fever vaccination. MiXCR, applied by TCRdb to the 5' RACE reads, yields one record per CDR3 protein. The repertoire holds roughly 350,000 distinct CDR3 sequences, with 4.1% as singletons. This sample comprised PBMCs, obtained 5 days after the yellow fever booster vaccination. The source of these receptors is a man in his late teens or twenties who received the YFV17D yellow fever vaccine.

As to this clonotype: A read error may be the cause here, since a much bigger clone is one base away. CDR3 sequence reads: CSARDQSGQHNEQFF. CDR3 bases: TGCAGTGCTAGAGATCAATCCGGACAGCACAATGAGCAGTTCTTC. The chain carries TRBV20-1 and TRBJ2-1; a weak D match, TRBD1 (6 bases). The V gene lost 0 bases and the J gene lost 5 bases, with 14 bases spanning the gap. This CDR3 is built from 15 residues. Germline V gene lookup returns CDR1 DFQATT and CDR2 SNEGSKA (reference sequence).

In this sample, this clonotype turned up a few times. The rearrangement uses TRBV10-3 and TRBJ1-1; no reliable D call. Germline loops: CDR1 ENHRY, CDR2 SYGVKD. The CDR3 is made up of 14 amino acids. The ends were cut back, 4 bases at V and 1 base at J, with 10 bases in the middle. CDR3 loop: CAISGGQENTEAFF. The CDR3 DNA is TGTGCCATCAGTGGCGGCCAGGAGAACACTGAAGCTTTCTTT.